This passage covers 23 T cell receptor beta chains from one sample sequenced in a study of cytotoxic CD8 clonotypes in ibrutinib-treated CLL. Using immunoSEQ multiplex PCR, the repertoire was profiled, and TCRdb retains in-frame clones only, with some absent. This sample carries 300,000 to 350,000 clones, approximately 80% of them seen once, and the ten largest clones take roughly 6.3%. Here the sequenced sample was PBMCs, taken before ibrutinib treatment. These receptors originate from a human donor with chronic lymphocytic leukemia.

The sample holds a few counts of this clone. The rearrangement uses TRBV11-2 and TRBJ1-2, with D possibly matching TRBD1 (5 bases). CDR3 length: 15 residues. The germline V gene has CDR1 SGHAT and CDR2 FQNNGV. Trimming stripped 5 bases from V and 3 bases from J, with 16 bases between. CDR3 loop: CASSLLGPGDYGYTF. CDR3 coding DNA: TGTGCCAGCAGCCTATTGGGACCTGGAGACTATGGCTACACCTTC.

The rearrangement uses TRBV7-6 and TRBJ2-1; the match to TRBD2 covers 8 bases. The junction had 18 bases not matched to a gene; V was cut back by 1 base and J by 7 bases. The V gene's germline CDR1 is SGHVS and CDR2 FNYEAQ. CDR3 length: 19 amino acids. Here the CDR3 reads CASSLDIALGGRLGNEQFF. CDR3 coding DNA: TGTGCCAGCAGCTTAGATATAGCGTTGGGCGGGAGGTTGGGTAATGAGCAGTTCTTC.

CDR3 protein: CASSPLGLAGAQSEQYF. In DNA form, the CDR3 reads TGTGCCAGCTCACCATTGGGGCTAGCGGGAGCCCAGAGCGAGCAGTACTTC. The chain recombines TRBV18 with TRBJ2-7, with 10 positions matching TRBD2. The CDR3 covers 17 residues. Germline lookup yields CDR1 KGHSH and CDR2 LQKENI. V was clipped by 2 bases and J by 6 bases; unmatched bases: 13.

Only a few counts were recorded for this clone. The chain links TRBV7-2 to TRBJ1-1; D possibly corresponds to TRBD1 (5 bases). Germline V gene lookup returns CDR1 SGHTA and CDR2 FQGNSA. CDR3 size: 15 residues. V was clipped by 5 bases and J by 1 base, with 14 bases between them. The CDR3 region is CASSPGGASNTEAFF. The CDR3 nucleotides read TGTGCCAGCAGCCCGGGTGGGGCGTCGAACACTGAAGCTTTCTTT.

The CDR3 protein is CSVEGVRTGELFF. CDR3 nucleotides: TGCAGCGTGGAGGGAGTAAGGACCGGGGAGCTGTTTTTT. The rearrangement joins TRBV29-1 to TRBJ2-2; a weak D match, TRBD2 (6 bases). The CDR3 extends over 13 amino acids. Trimming stripped 6 bases from V and 5 bases from J, with 13 bases between. CDR1 is SQVTM, CDR2 ANQGSEA, per germline.

This chain connects TRBV4-3 to TRBJ2-3; TRBD2 aligns across 13 bases. V was pared by 4 bases and J by 5 bases, with 6 bases of the junction left unmatched. In germline, CDR1 is LGHNA, CDR2 YSLEER. The CDR3 extends over 16 amino acids. The CDR3 loop reads CASSRIGLAGVDTQYF. CDR3 in DNA: TGCGCCAGCAGCCGAATCGGACTAGCGGGAGTAGATACGCAGTATTTT.

The chain has TRBV27 and TRBJ1-3, with a possible D match to TRBD1 (6 bases). The germline V and J ends were trimmed by 6 bases and 2 bases, with 8 bases remaining between them. Germline values: CDR1 MNHEY, CDR2 SMNVEV (reference sequence). The CDR3 is made up of 13 amino acids. The CDR3 sequence is CASSYRAGNTIYF. The CDR3 DNA follows: TGTGCCAGCAGCTACAGGGCTGGAAACACCATATATTTT.

The chain couples TRBV2 to TRBJ2-3, with TRBD2 matching 11 bases. The CDR3 extends over 15 amino acids. Germline-derived CDR1 and CDR2 are SNHLY and FYNNEI. Germline trimming cut 6 bases from V and 2 bases from J; bases unmatched to any gene: 4. CDR3 DNA sequence: TGTGCCAGCAGAACACTAGCGGGAGACACAGATACGCAGTATTTT. It yields the protein CASRTLAGDTDTQYF.

The rearrangement links TRBV7-3 to TRBJ2-1, with D perhaps TRBD2 (5 bases). This CDR3 region has 14 residues. CDR1 SGHTA and CDR2 FQGTGA come from the germline V gene. The V gene lost 4 bases and the J gene lost 9 bases, with 16 bases spanning the gap. DNA of the CDR3: TGTGCCAGCAGCTCGCGGGCCTCCTGGAGTGAGCAGTTCTTC. This gives the protein CASSSRASWSEQFF.

The chain combines TRBV13 with TRBJ2-5, with D possibly matching TRBD1 (6 bases). Germline V gene sequence: CDR1 PRHDT, CDR2 FYEKMQ (reference sequence). The ends were cut back, 0 bases at V and 2 bases at J, with 16 bases in the middle. The CDR3 covers 17 residues. CDR3 residues: CASSLGGGDKEQETQYF. As DNA, the CDR3 is TGTGCCAGCAGCTTAGGTGGGGGCGACAAAGAACAAGAGACCCAGTACTTC. Full variable domain (missing parts from reference TRBV13 and TRBJ2-5): AAGVIQSPRHLIKEKRETATLKCYPIPRHDTVYWYQQGPGQDPQFLISFYEKMQSDKGSIPDRFSAQQFSDYHSELNMSSLELGDSALYFCASSLGGGDKEQETQYFGPGTRLLVL.

J is TRBJ2-5 and V is TRBV2; unclear D gene. Germline V gene sequence: CDR1 SNHLY, CDR2 FYNNEI. The CDR3 is made up of 13 amino acids. The V end was cut by 0 bases, the J end by 5 bases, with 7 bases between. The CDR3 sequence: CASSEALGETQYF. CDR3 nucleotides: TGTGCCAGCAGTGAAGCGCTAGGGGAGACCCAGTACTTC. The full variable domain, its missing parts supplied by reference TRBV2 and TRBJ2-5, is EPEVTQTPSHQVTQMGQEVILRCVPISNHLYFYWYRQILGQKVEFLVSFYNNEISEKSEIFDDQFSVERPDGSNFTLKIRSTKLEDSAMYFCASSEALGETQYFGPGTRLLVL.

This chain links TRBV4-1 with TRBJ1-5; D unclear. The germline V gene encodes CDR1 MGHRA and CDR2 YSYEKL. V lost 1 base and J lost 2, with 12 bases in between. The CDR3 has 16 residues. This CDR3 reads CASSQVSVAGNQPQHF. In nucleotides, the CDR3 is TGCGCCAGCAGCCAAGTTTCGGTTGCGGGCAATCAGCCCCAGCATTTT.

This chain links TRBV28 with TRBJ2-1, with D possibly matching TRBD1 (5 bases). Germline CDR1 reads MDHEN; CDR2 reads SYDVKM. The CDR3 totals 11 residues. The V and J ends lost 6 bases and 5 bases respectively, with 5 bases between them. CDR3 nucleotides: TGTGCCAGCAGGACAGACAATGAGCAGTTCTTC. It specifies CASRTDNEQFF.

The V and J genes are TRBV5-6 and TRBJ2-7; D is uncertain. CDR3 length: 17 residues. V was trimmed by 0 bases and J by 0 bases, leaving 16 bases between them. The germline V gene has CDR1 SGHDT and CDR2 YYEEEE. CDR3 coding DNA: TGTGCCAGCAGCTTGGCCTCTTGGGCGTACAGCTCCTACGAGCAGTACTTC. Translating gives CASSLASWAYSSYEQYF.

This sequence joins TRBV7-8 and TRBJ2-3; weak D call: TRBD2 (5 bases). The V and J ends lost 6 bases and 1 base respectively, with 8 bases between them. Germline CDR1 reads SGHVS; CDR2 reads FQNEAQ. This CDR3 spans 13 amino acids. CDR3 sequence reads: CASSWTGTDTQYF. The DNA for the CDR3 is TGTGCCAGCAGTTGGACTGGCACAGATACGCAGTATTTT. Combining the CDR3 with reference TRBV7-8 and TRBJ2-3 gives the whole variable domain GAGVSQSPRYKVAKRGQDVALRCDPISGHVSLFWYQQALGQGPEFLTYFQNEAQLDKSGLPSDRFFAERPEGSVSTLKIQRTQQEDSAVYLCASSWTGTDTQYFGPGTRLTVL.

This clone was recorded once. The CDR3: CASSPPWTPLGAQYF. The CDR3 DNA is TGTGCCAGCTCACCACCCTGGACCCCTCTGGGTGCGCAGTATTTT. The chain joins TRBV18 to TRBJ2-3; no clear D gene. Germline V gene sequence: CDR1 KGHSH, CDR2 LQKENI. CDR3 size: 15 residues. V lost 0 bases, J lost 10 bases, and 17 bases lay in between. The variable domain in full, completed from reference TRBV18 and TRBJ2-3, reads NAGVMQNPRHLVRRRGQEARLRCSPMKGHSHVYWYRQLPEEGLKFMVYLQKENIIDESGMPKERFSAEFPKEGPSILRIQQVVRGDSAAYFCASSPPWTPLGAQYFGPGTRLTVL.

The chain employs TRBV6-5 and TRBJ2-1; D is unresolved. This CDR3 spans 16 amino acids. Trimming cost V 4 bases and J 7 bases, with 20 bases left between them. Germline V CDR1 and CDR2: MNHEY, SVGAGI. The CDR3 DNA is TGTGCCAGCAGTTCCAAGGCTCTGGCGGTCCCTAATGAGCAGTTCTTC. As protein: CASSSKALAVPNEQFF.

The chain joins TRBV19 to TRBJ1-4; D remains unclear. Trimming shortened V by 3 bases and J by 7 bases, and 12 bases separated the two germline ends. There are 14 residues in the CDR3. Germline V gene sequence: CDR1 LNHDA, CDR2 SQIVND (reference sequence). CDR3 in amino acids: CASSMASPREKLFF. The CDR3, as DNA: TGTGCCAGTAGTATGGCGTCACCGCGTGAAAAACTGTTTTTT.

V gene TRBV5-1 combines with J gene TRBJ1-1; TRBD1 agrees at 7 bases. With V trimmed by 4 bases and J by 7 bases, 10 bases remained unmatched. The CDR3 extends over 14 amino acids. Germline values: CDR1 SGHRS, CDR2 YFSETQ. The CDR3 DNA reads TGCGCCAGCAGCCCTCTGGAGGGGGCTATTGAAGCTTTCTTT. Translated, it gives CASSPLEGAIEAFF.

This chain uses TRBV14 with TRBJ2-7; 11 bases agree with TRBD2. Germline CDR1 and CDR2: SGHDN and FVKESK. The CDR3 consists of 15 residues. Trimming removed 6 bases from V and 2 bases from J; junction bases left unmatched: 6. The CDR3 DNA reads TGTGCCAGCAGGTCTAGCGGGAGGCCCGCCTACGAGCAGTACTTC. Translation: CASRSSGRPAYEQYF.

The chain uses TRBV30 and TRBJ2-7; D possibly corresponds to TRBD2 (5 bases). V lost 7 bases and J lost 0, with 10 bases in between. Germline-derived CDR1 and CDR2 are GTSNPN and SVGIG (reference sequence). The CDR3 has 12 amino acids. CDR3 bases: TGTGCCTTGAACCGGGACTCCTACGAGCAGTACTTC. This codes for CALNRDSYEQYF.

The chain employs TRBV29-1 and TRBJ2-7; D ambiguous. CDR3 length: 11 amino acids. V was shortened by 7 bases and J by 2 bases, with 9 bases between the two germline ends. CDR1 SQVTM and CDR2 ANQGSEA come from the germline V gene. The CDR3 region has the DNA TGCAGCGCCGCGGAAGCCTACGAGCAGTACTTC. Amino acids: CSAAEAYEQYF.

The gene calls are TRBV19 and TRBJ2-7; D is possibly TRBD1 (6 bases). CDR3 length: 13 amino acids. The V end was cut by 5 bases, the J end by 6 bases, with 14 bases between. Germline CDR1 reads LNHDA; CDR2 reads SQIVND (reference sequence). This CDR3 reads CASSLTGSVEQYF. CDR3 DNA: TGTGCCAGTAGTCTGACAGGTTCCGTCGAGCAGTACTTC.